These 5 T cell receptor beta chains were all obtained from the same sample, sequenced in a study of T cell responses to AZD1222 COVID-19 vaccine. Sequencing was performed with immunoSEQ multiplex PCR; in TCRdb, only in-frame clones are kept and a portion is missing. The sample shows more than 150,000 clones, about 92% of them seen only once. Material: peripheral blood, obtained on day 0 of AZD1222 vaccination. These receptors were obtained from an adult in good health.

This chain uses TRBV28 with TRBJ1-2; a weak D match, TRBD1 (5 bases). Germline V gene sequence: CDR1 MDHEN, CDR2 SYDVKM. The V end lost 5 bases, the J end lost 4 bases, and 8 bases lay between the germline ends. The CDR3 covers 12 residues. In nucleotides, the CDR3 is TGTGCCAGCAGTAACACAGGCTATGGCTACACCTTC. Amino acids: CASSNTGYGYTF.

The rearrangement links TRBV27 to TRBJ1-1, with a possible D match to TRBD1 (6 bases). V was cut by 4 bases and J by 1 base, with 16 bases left in between. In germline, CDR1 is MNHEY, CDR2 SMNVEV (reference sequence). The CDR3 extends over 16 amino acids. For the CDR3, the DNA is TGTGCCAGCAGTTCAAGGACAGACAGAAAGAACACTGAAGCTTTCTTT. Translating gives CASSSRTDRKNTEAFF.

V usage is TRBV30 and J usage is TRBJ2-7, with TRBD2 matching 8 bases. The germline gives CDR1 GTSNPN, CDR2 SVGIG (reference sequence). V dropped 2 bases and J dropped 1; count of bases not matched to a gene: 4. This CDR3 spans 14 amino acids. The CDR3 nucleotides read TGTGCCTGGAGTCGGGGGGGTCCTTCCTACGAGCAGTACTTC. Amino acids: CAWSRGGPSYEQYF.

The J gene is TRBJ1-1, the V gene TRBV30; TRBD1 is a possible D gene (5 bases). This CDR3 spans 13 amino acids. Germline CDR1 is GTSNPN and CDR2 is SVGIG (reference sequence). The V end lost 4 bases, the J end lost 4 bases, and 13 bases lay between the germline ends. CDR3 in DNA: TGTGCCTGGATAAGGGGTTTGGTCACTGAAGCTTTCTTT. This translates into CAWIRGLVTEAFF.

The chain joins TRBV10-2 to TRBJ1-4; D call uncertain. Trimming pared 8 bases from V and 5 bases from J, leaving 12 bases between. The CDR3 consists of 13 residues. CDR1 is WSHSY, CDR2 SAAADI, per germline. CDR3: CASQRDLNEKLFF. The CDR3, as DNA: TGCGCCAGCCAGCGGGATTTAAATGAAAAACTGTTTTTT.